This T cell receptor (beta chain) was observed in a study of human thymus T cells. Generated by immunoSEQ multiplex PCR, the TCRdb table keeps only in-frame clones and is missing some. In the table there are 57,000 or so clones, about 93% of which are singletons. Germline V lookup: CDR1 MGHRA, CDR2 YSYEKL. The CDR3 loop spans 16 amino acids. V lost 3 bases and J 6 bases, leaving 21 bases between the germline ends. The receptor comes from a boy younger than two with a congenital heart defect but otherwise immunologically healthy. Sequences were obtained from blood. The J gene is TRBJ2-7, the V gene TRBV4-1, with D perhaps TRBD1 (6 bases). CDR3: CASSHDRDTHPGEQYF. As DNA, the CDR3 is TGCGCCAGCAGCCATGACCGGGACACTCATCCGGGCGAGCAGTACTTC.